These 14 T cell receptor beta chains were sequenced from one sample in a study of blood T cell repertoires in COVID-19. Sequencing was performed with immunoSEQ multiplex PCR; in TCRdb, only in-frame clones are kept and a portion is missing. Of about 140,000 clones in the sample, roughly three quarters were seen once. The source material was peripheral blood. The source of these receptors is a woman aged 60 to 75 with acute or convalescent COVID-19.

The V call is TRBV5-1, the J call TRBJ2-2, with D maybe TRBD2 (6 bases). The germline V gene has CDR1 SGHRS and CDR2 YFSETQ. The CDR3 is made up of 15 amino acids. V lost 5 bases, J lost 2 bases, and 13 bases lay in between. Here the CDR3 reads CASRGGVSNTGELFF. The CDR3 DNA reads TGCGCCAGCAGGGGCGGGGTTTCAAACACCGGGGAGCTGTTTTTT.

The chain employs TRBV19 and TRBJ2-3, with TRBD2 matching over 9 bases. Germline lookup yields CDR1 LNHDA and CDR2 SQIVND (reference sequence). The CDR3 contains 15 residues. The junction had 4 bases not matched to a gene; V was cut back by 5 bases and J by 1 base. Here the CDR3 reads CASSFRTSGTDTQYF. The DNA of the CDR3 is TGTGCCAGTAGTTTTCGGACTAGCGGCACAGATACGCAGTATTTT. The entire variable domain, with the rest obtained from reference TRBV19 and TRBJ2-3, is as follows: DGGITQSPKYLFRKEGQNVTLSCEQNLNHDAMYWYRQDPGQGLRLIYYSQIVNDFQKGDIAEGYSVSREKKESFPLTVTSAQKNPTAFYLCASSFRTSGTDTQYFGPGTRLTVL.

This clone occurred a few times. This chain joins TRBV5-1 and TRBJ2-1; 7 nucleotides match TRBD2. Germline V gives CDR1 SGHRS, CDR2 YFSETQ. The CDR3 loop spans 14 amino acids. J gave up 8 bases and V 4 bases, and 9 bases lay outside the gene matches. For the CDR3, the DNA is TGCGCCAGCAGCACCGGGACTACCAGGGATGAGCAGTTCTTC. Its protein product is CASSTGTTRDEQFF.

This clone was found once. This chain uses TRBV10-3 with TRBJ1-4; D is possibly TRBD1 (6 bases). The germline V gene encodes CDR1 ENHRY and CDR2 SYGVKD. Trimming took off 10 bases at V and 5 bases at J, with 14 bases between the two ends. The CDR3 spans 13 residues. CDR3 loop: CASGQLMNEKLFF. The CDR3 bases are TGTGCCAGTGGACAGTTAATGAATGAAAAACTGTTTTTT.

This clone showed up just once. The genes are TRBV27 and TRBJ1-2; 8 bases map to TRBD1. V shed 2 bases and J 8 bases; nucleotides not matched to a gene: 7. Per germline, CDR1 MNHEY and CDR2 SMNVEV (reference sequence). The CDR3 loop spans 14 amino acids. The CDR3 sequence: CASSLSTRTGGYTF. The DNA for the CDR3 is TGTGCCAGCAGTTTAAGTACCCGGACAGGGGGCTACACCTTC.

The chain links TRBV29-1 to TRBJ1-4, with unresolved D. CDR3 size: 14 residues. V was shortened by 7 bases and J by 0 bases, with 12 bases between the two germline ends. The germline V gene encodes CDR1 SQVTM and CDR2 ANQGSEA. CDR3 in DNA: TGCAGCGCAACCCTGGACTCAACTAATGAAAAACTGTTTTTT. It specifies CSATLDSTNEKLFF.

The chain combines TRBV7-3 with TRBJ2-1; tentatively, D is TRBD2 (5 bases). Trimming stripped 5 bases from V and 2 bases from J, with 13 bases between. CDR3 size: 15 residues. Per the germline V gene, CDR1 is SGHTA and CDR2 is FQGTGA. The CDR3 nucleotides read TGTGCCAGCAGCCCGGAGGCTCTTGCCTACAATGAGCAGTTCTTC. Amino acid sequence: CASSPEALAYNEQFF.

The J gene is TRBJ2-3, the V gene TRBV11-3; 12 bases are a match to TRBD2. Germline CDR1 and CDR2: SGHNT and YENEEA. V shed 5 bases and J 6 bases; nucleotides not matched to a gene: 6. The CDR3 has 15 residues. Written as DNA, the CDR3 is TGTGCCAGCAGCCGGACTAGCGGGACTCTGGATACGCAGTATTTT. It yields the protein CASSRTSGTLDTQYF.

The V gene is TRBV5-6, the J gene TRBJ2-7, with a possible D match to TRBD2 (5 bases). The CDR3 is made up of 12 amino acids. Germline V gives CDR1 SGHDT, CDR2 YYEEEE. V was trimmed by 0 bases and J by 5 bases, leaving 6 bases between them. DNA for the CDR3: TGTGCCAGCAGCTTGGCCGGGAACGAGCAGTACTTC. Amino acids: CASSLAGNEQYF.

V and J are TRBV28 and TRBJ2-1; 12 bases are shared with TRBD2. The length of the CDR3 is 16 residues. The germline CDR1 and CDR2 sequences are MDHEN and SYDVKM. J was trimmed by 9 bases and V by 4 bases; bases with no gene match: 10. The CDR3 bases are TGTGCCAGCAGTTCCCGACTAGCGGGAGTTCGGGGTGAGCAGTTCTTC. Translated: CASSSRLAGVRGEQFF.

The gene calls are TRBV20-1 and TRBJ1-2; no clear D. The CDR3 has 12 amino acids. The germline gives CDR1 DFQATT, CDR2 SNEGSKA (reference sequence). The V and J ends lost 3 bases and 4 bases respectively, with 9 bases between them. In nucleotides, the CDR3 is TGCAGTGCTAGTCAGGCCTCCTATGGCTACACCTTC. Translated: CSASQASYGYTF.

This chain links TRBV5-6 with TRBJ1-2; 8 bases align to TRBD1. The germline gives CDR1 SGHDT, CDR2 YYEEEE. CDR3 length: 14 amino acids. V gave up 4 bases and J gave up 5 bases; unmatched junction bases: 7. The CDR3 DNA reads TGTGCCAGCAGCCGAACAGGGGGTGATTATGGCTACACCTTC. Encoded protein: CASSRTGGDYGYTF.

CDR3 DNA: TGTGCCAGCAGTGACTCGAAACCTCGTGCACTAGCGGGAGTCCTTGAGCAGTTCTTC. It codes for CASSDSKPRALAGVLEQFF. The rearrangement joins TRBV6-4 to TRBJ2-1, with TRBD2 matching over 11 bases. Germline-derived CDR1 and CDR2 are MRHNA and SNTAGT. The CDR3 sequence is 19 residues long. Trimming removed 0 bases from V and 9 bases from J; junction bases left unmatched: 16.

This clone was counted a single time. The V gene is TRBV5-1, the J gene TRBJ1-6; no definite D call. V lost 0 bases and J 13 bases, leaving 8 bases between the germline ends. This CDR3 has 12 amino acids. The germline V gene has CDR1 SGHRS and CDR2 YFSETQ. The CDR3 region is CASSLVGGPLHF. The CDR3 DNA reads TGCGCCAGCAGCTTGGTGGGAGGGCCCCTCCACTTT.